This TCR beta chain was identified in a study of OX40 agonist ivuxolimab in advanced cancers. Regarding the study as a whole: Dosing at 0.1 to 3.0 mg/kg was accompanied by clonal expansion of CD4+ and CD8+ blood T cells by week 6. Nonresponders included some who also had low normalized T-cell clonal expansion.

The germline CDR1 and CDR2 sequences are MDHEN and SYDVKM. Deletions cut 1 base from V and 9 bases from J, with 10 bases between. The CDR3 runs to 14 residues. The repertoire was sequenced with immunoSEQ multiplex PCR; TCRdb's copy has only in-frame clones and lacks some. The sample lists more than 10,000 clones; about four fifths were seen once. This clone occurred once. Its antigen is unidentified. Patients who had autoimmune disease history or got systemic immunosuppression were left out. The sequence was collected from an adult with an advanced solid tumor such as melanoma, head and neck, liver or kidney cancer. This rearrangement joins TRBV28 to TRBJ1-6; D gene unclear. Sequenced material: CD4+ or CD8+ T cells sorted from blood, taken in a trial of the OX40 agonist ivuxolimab. DNA of the CDR3: TGTGCCAGCAGTTTATCAAATCGGGGTTCACCCCTCCACTTT. Translated: CASSLSNRGSPLHF.